This T cell receptor beta chain is from a study of blood T cells in healthy people across ages. As for the study in general: About one barcoded beta molecule per two T cells was the capture yield of template switching.

This clonotype was observed a few times. Likely a read error: the CDR3 ends without its conserved phenylalanine or tryptophan. A second about 7 to 12 cycle PCR used barcoded and J-beta primers. Using its own MiXCR run on the 5' RACE reads, TCRdb lists one record per CDR3 protein. The sample consists of under 950,000 distinct CDR3 sequences, 22% of them appearing once. Trimming removed 5 bases at V and 11 bases at J, with 15 bases between. From germline, CDR1 is SEHNR and CDR2 FQNEAQ (reference sequence). This CDR3 is 12 amino acids long. Input material: blood. The genes are TRBV7-9 and TRBJ1-1; unclear D gene. This TCR was recovered from a man between 65 and 85 years old in good health. DNA for the CDR3: TGTGCCAGCAGCCTCATAGAGGGCACGGCTTTCCTT. It is translated as CASSLIEGTAFL.